The 26 T cell receptor beta chains given below trace back to one sample, sequenced in a study of T cells in Graves' hyperthyroidism and ophthalmopathy. The source material, RNA transcripts, was used to amplify TCR beta CDR3 regions. During a first-round RT-PCR of the TCR CDR3, the HTBI primer set was used. TCRdb passed the multiplex PCR reads through MiXCR, listing each CDR3 protein once. The sample consists of hundreds of thousands of distinct CDR3 sequences, less than 45% of them appearing once. What was sequenced was peripheral blood or thyroid tissue (not recorded which). These receptors came from an adult man with Graves' disease, either hyperthyroidism or ophthalmopathy (not recorded which).

This clonotype has just one count. This chain connects TRBV7-9 to TRBJ1-2, with TRBD1 matching over 9 bases. V lost 3 bases and J lost 4; bases outside the gene matches: 12. In germline, CDR1 is SEHNR, CDR2 FQNEAQ (reference sequence). The CDR3 has 17 amino acids. DNA for the CDR3: TGTGCCAGCAGCTTGAGGTCCCATACAGGGGGCTTCTATGGCTACACCTTC. It specifies CASSLRSHTGGFYGYTF.

This clonotype has a single count. The rearrangement joins TRBV20-1 to TRBJ1-5; 8 bases line up with TRBD1. The V gene end was trimmed by 4 bases and the J gene end by 0 bases; junction bases not matched to a gene: 5. This CDR3 is built from 15 residues. Germline V gene data show CDR1 as DFQATT and CDR2 as SNEGSKA (reference sequence). For the CDR3, the DNA is TGCAGTGCTACCGGACAGGGATATAGCAATCAGCCCCAGCATTTT. Amino acid sequence: CSATGQGYSNQPQHF.

The gene calls are TRBV6-6 and TRBJ1-3, with 7 positions matching TRBD1. V lost 5 bases to trimming and J lost 6 bases; unmatched junction nucleotides: 13. Germline CDR1 is MNHNY and CDR2 is SVGAGI (reference sequence). There are 16 residues in the CDR3. CDR3 amino acids: CASSRPGQFTANTIYF. The CDR3 DNA reads TGTGCCAGCAGTAGACCGGGACAGTTCACTGCAAACACCATATATTTT.

The chain is built from TRBV4-1 and TRBJ2-7; the D gene is possibly TRBD2 (7 bases). The CDR3 sequence is 16 residues long. Germline V CDR1 and CDR2: MGHRA, YSYEKL. V gave up 2 bases and J gave up 4 bases, with 18 bases separating them. The CDR3 nucleotides read TGCGCCAGCAGCCAAAAACTGGCGGGGGCGGGTTACGAGCAGTACTTC. It yields the protein CASSQKLAGAGYEQYF.

This clonotype was seen a few times. The chain employs TRBV10-3 and TRBJ1-6; D is unclear. V lost 10 bases, J lost 7 bases, and 17 bases lay in between. Germline lookup yields CDR1 ENHRY and CDR2 SYGVKD. The CDR3 has 14 amino acids. CDR3 DNA sequence: TGTGCCAGCAATGTTGGTGGCAAAAATTCACCCCTCCACTTT. As protein: CASNVGGKNSPLHF.

With respect to this clonotype: Likely a read error: the CDR3 ends without its conserved phenylalanine or tryptophan. No DNA is shown, since the ends of the CDR3 on it are uncertain; the CDR3 is the one TCRdb lists. This CDR3 reads CATSRAVGTSS. The V gene is TRBV15, the J gene TRBJ1-6. Germline CDR1 LNHNV, CDR2 YYDKDF (reference sequence). The CDR3 spans 11 residues, counting both ends.

V usage is TRBV28 and J usage is TRBJ1-6, with D uncertain. There are 13 residues in the CDR3. Trimming pared 7 bases from V and 8 bases from J, leaving 12 bases between. Per germline, CDR1 MDHEN and CDR2 SYDVKM. The CDR3 coding sequence is TGTGCCAGCACCCGGGGTTTAGATTCACCCCTCCACTTT. Its translation: CASTRGLDSPLHF.

This clonotype was counted many times. A read error may be the cause here, since a much bigger clone is one base away. CDR3 residues: CASNTGGSEKLFF. The CDR3 nucleotides are TGTGCCAGCAACACAGGGGGCAGTGAAAAACTGTTTTTT. The J gene is TRBJ1-4, the V gene TRBV7-2; 9 bases are a match to TRBD1. V was clipped by 7 bases and J by 7 bases; unmatched bases: 4. The CDR3 extends over 13 amino acids. Per the germline V gene, CDR1 is SGHTA and CDR2 is FQGNSA.

The chain has TRBV7-2 and TRBJ1-1; D call uncertain. V dropped 1 base and J dropped 2 bases, with 11 bases sitting between them. Germline loops: CDR1 SGHTA, CDR2 FQGNSA. This CDR3 has 15 residues. Here the CDR3 DNA reads TGTGCCAGCAGCTTAGTACAGTCCCCAAACACTGAAGCTTTCTTT. Protein sequence: CASSLVQSPNTEAFF.

As to this clonotype: Just one base apart from a much larger clone, this may be a read error. As the CDR3 is not closed by the conserved phenylalanine or tryptophan, this likely results from a read error. The chain uses TRBV7-2 and TRBJ1-1, with unresolved D. Per germline, CDR1 SGHTA and CDR2 FQGNSA. The CDR3 spans 11 residues. V shed 0 bases and J shed 6 bases, with 2 bases lying between them. In DNA, the CDR3 is TGTGCCAGCAGCTTAGCTTCTGAAGCTTTCCTT. Translated, it gives CASSLASEAFL.

This chain joins TRBV7-9 and TRBJ1-4; no clear D gene. Germline loops: CDR1 SEHNR, CDR2 FQNEAQ (reference sequence). V gave up 8 bases and J gave up 0 bases, with 13 bases separating them. The CDR3 is made up of 15 amino acids. The CDR3 reads CASSGKSATNEKLFF. The CDR3 nucleotides read TGTGCCAGCTCCGGAAAATCTGCAACTAATGAAAAACTGTTTTTT.

The count of this clonotype is one. This chain uses TRBV7-2 with TRBJ1-2; TRBD1 is a possible D gene (6 bases). Trimming cost V 5 bases and J 3 bases, with 13 bases left between them. The CDR3 has 14 amino acids. CDR1 is SGHTA, CDR2 FQGNSA, per germline. The CDR3 region is CASSQAAGDYGYTF. In DNA, the CDR3 is TGTGCCAGCAGCCAGGCGGCAGGGGACTATGGCTACACCTTC.

V gene TRBV12-3 or TRBV12-4 combines with J gene TRBJ2-5, with D perhaps matching TRBD1 (5 bases). Between the trimmed V and J ends, which lost 4 bases and 4 bases, there was a span of 10 bases. This CDR3 contains 13 residues. The CDR3 DNA is TGTGCCAGCAGTTGGACAAGTCGAGAGACCCAGTACTTC. It is translated as CASSWTSRETQYF.

This chain connects TRBV2 to TRBJ2-7; D might be TRBD1 (5 bases). The CDR3 is 14 amino acids. From germline, CDR1 is SNHLY and CDR2 FYNNEI. V was cut by 2 bases and J by 3 bases, with 11 bases left in between. In DNA form, the CDR3 reads TGTGCCAGCAGTGAAAGTGGTCAGGGCTACGAGCAGTACTTC. This codes for CASSESGQGYEQYF.

This clonotype was picked up a small number of times. This rearrangement joins TRBV12-5 to TRBJ1-5; possible D gene TRBD1, 5 bases. CDR1 is LGHNT and CDR2 is FRNRAP in the germline V gene. The V and J ends lost 4 bases and 5 bases respectively, with 12 bases between them. This CDR3 contains 14 residues. CDR3 protein: CASGSARDDQPQHF. For the CDR3, the DNA is TGTGCTAGTGGTTCTGCCAGGGATGATCAGCCCCAGCATTTT.

This chain connects TRBV10-3 to TRBJ2-7; possibly TRBD1 or TRBD2 for D (5 bases each). The CDR3 spans 15 residues. Between the trimmed V and J ends, which lost 4 bases and 0 bases, there was a span of 13 bases. Germline CDR1 ENHRY, CDR2 SYGVKD. This CDR3 is CAISGGTASSYEQYF. The CDR3 region has the DNA TGTGCCATCAGTGGGGGGACGGCTAGCTCCTACGAGCAGTACTTC.

Only a few counts were recorded for this clonotype. The chain links TRBV2 to TRBJ2-5, with D perhaps TRBD2 (6 bases). V was trimmed by 4 bases and J by 4 bases, leaving 16 bases between them. CDR1 and CDR2 (germline): SNHLY, FYNNEI. This CDR3 contains 15 residues. CDR3 bases: TGTGCCAGCAGTGTTAGGGAGGCCAGCCGAGAGACCCAGTACTTC. Its protein is CASSVREASRETQYF.

This clonotype was counted a few times. The J gene is TRBJ2-2, the V gene TRBV2; perhaps TRBD2 as D (6 bases). In germline, CDR1 is SNHLY, CDR2 FYNNEI. The length of the CDR3 is 15 residues. The V end lost 10 bases, the J end lost 5 bases, and 20 bases lay between the germline ends. As DNA, the CDR3 is TGTGCCACCTCCTTCGGGACTGCGGGGACCGGGGAGCTGTTTTTT. It yields the protein CATSFGTAGTGELFF.

J is TRBJ1-6 and V is TRBV19; D call uncertain. This CDR3 spans 12 amino acids. Looked up from germline, CDR1 is LNHDA and CDR2 is SQIVND (reference sequence). CDR3 bases: TGTGTCACCGGGAGAGTGGGTTCACCCCTCCACTTT. Translating it yields CVTGRVGSPLHF.

About this clonotype: A read error is possible here, since a much larger clone lies one base away. This rearrangement joins TRBV7-9 to TRBJ2-6, with 11 bases matching TRBD2. Germline values: CDR1 SEHNR, CDR2 FQNEAQ (reference sequence). The CDR3 runs 16 residues. V lost 9 bases, J lost 0 bases, and 4 bases stayed unmatched. DNA for the CDR3: TGTGCCAGAGGGACTAGCGGCCTCTCTGGGGCCAACGTCCTGACTTTC. Amino acids: CARGTSGLSGANVLTF.

DNA for the CDR3: TGTGCCAGCAGTTTTGGGGCGGGGCCTCAAATGAGCACTGAAGCTTTCTTT. Translation: CASSFGAGPQMSTEAFF. This chain links TRBV28 with TRBJ1-1, with a tentative D call TRBD1 (5 bases). CDR1 and CDR2 from the germline V gene are MDHEN and SYDVKM. The CDR3 is made up of 17 amino acids. V was shortened by 3 bases and J by 4 bases, with 21 bases between the two germline ends.

The chain combines TRBV7-2 with TRBJ2-7; the match to TRBD2 covers 11 bases. The germline CDR1 and CDR2 sequences are SGHTA and FQGNSA. This CDR3 spans 13 amino acids. CDR3 in amino acids: CAIVSGRAYEQYF. The CDR3 nucleotides are TGTGCAATCGTTAGCGGGAGGGCCTACGAGCAGTACTTC. Supplemented by reference TRBV7-2 and TRBJ2-7, the full variable domain reads GAGVSQSPSNKVTEKGKDVELRCDPISGHTALYWYRQSLGQGLEFLIYFQGNSAPDKSGLPSDRFSAERTGGSVSTLTIQRTQQEDSAVYLCAIVSGRAYEQYFGPGTRLTVT.

The chain joins TRBV7-9 to TRBJ2-6; D not resolved. This CDR3 has 15 amino acids. Germline V lookup: CDR1 SEHNR, CDR2 FQNEAQ (reference sequence). V lost 4 bases, J lost 3 bases, and 10 bases lay in between. The DNA of the CDR3 is TGTGCCAGCAGCTGGCCCCGTGGTGGGGCCAACGTCCTGACTTTC. Amino acids: CASSWPRGGANVLTF.

The chain joins TRBV2 to TRBJ2-5; D gene unclear. Per the germline V gene, CDR1 is SNHLY and CDR2 is FYNNEI. V shed 7 bases and J shed 5 bases, with 8 bases lying between them. This CDR3 region has 11 residues. CDR3 loop: CASKVGETQYF. The CDR3 DNA reads as TGTGCCAGCAAGGTCGGGGAGACCCAGTACTTC.

CDR3 sequence reads: CASSPTTYEKLFF. The CDR3 DNA follows: TGTGCCAGCTCACCTACGACTTATGAAAAACTGTTTTTT. The V and J genes are TRBV2 and TRBJ1-4; D remains ambiguous. Germline V gene sequence: CDR1 SNHLY, CDR2 FYNNEI. V dropped 8 bases and J dropped 6 bases, with 13 bases sitting between them. The CDR3 extends over 13 amino acids. The full variable domain, rest sourced from reference TRBV2 and TRBJ1-4, is EPEVTQTPSHQVTQMGQEVILRCVPISNHLYFYWYRQILGQKVEFLVSFYNNEISEKSEIFDDQFSVERPDGSNFTLKIRSTKLEDSAMYFCASSPTTYEKLFFGSGTQLSVL.

This clonotype turned up a few times. The J gene is TRBJ1-1, the V gene TRBV5-1; 7 nucleotides line up with TRBD1. This CDR3 is built from 16 residues. Per the germline V gene, CDR1 is SGHRS and CDR2 is YFSETQ. Trimming at V came to 5 bases and at J to 0 bases, leaving 10 bases not matched to a gene. CDR3 coding DNA: TGCGCCAGCAGTCCGGTTTTGGGACAGATGAACACTGAAGCTTTCTTT. Amino acids: CASSPVLGQMNTEAFF.